This T cell receptor beta chain was found in a study of blood T cell repertoires in COVID-19. Overall study: Italy, Spain and the United States were the sources of the convalescent and acute COVID-19 samples.

Trimming cost V 3 bases and J 5 bases, with 14 bases left between them. CDR1 is SGHKS and CDR2 is YYEKEE in the germline V gene (reference sequence). The CDR3 runs to 15 residues. Measured with immunoSEQ multiplex PCR; TCRdb has only the in-frame clones, and not every one. This sample carries fewer than 250,000 clones, roughly 83% of them seen once, and the ten largest clones take 5% to 7%. Material: peripheral blood. The V and J genes are TRBV5-5 and TRBJ2-2, with TRBD1 as a possible D gene (6 bases). The clonotype comes from a woman of 80 years or more with COVID-19, enrolled during active disease. The CDR3 loop is CASSYAIRGTGELFF. For the CDR3, the DNA is TGTGCCAGCAGCTACGCTATAAGGGGGACCGGGGAGCTGTTTTTT.